This T cell receptor beta chain was sequenced in a study of cytomegalovirus exposure and HLA in healthy donors. Germline loops: CDR1 MNHEY, CDR2 SMNVEV (reference sequence). The CDR3 contains 15 residues. Trimming removed 5 bases at V and 4 bases at J, with 17 bases between. 13 Jbeta primers and 60 Vbeta primers were used for the PCR. Produced via immunoSEQ multiplex PCR; TCRdb's table is partial and in-frame only. The data contain 160,000 or so clones, approximately 88% of them singletons. The receptor comes from a man under 40 in good health and CMV-seronegative. Input material: PBMCs. The chain links TRBV27 to TRBJ1-1, with D possibly matching TRBD1 (5 bases). CDR3 sequence reads: CASSLGTTGLTEAFF. In nucleotides, the CDR3 is TGTGCCAGCAGTCTCGGGACCACGGGACTCACTGAAGCTTTCTTT.